This T cell receptor beta chain was captured by sequencing in a study of cytomegalovirus exposure and HLA in healthy donors (dated by TCRdb to the late 2010s). For context, the study as a whole: An earlier analysis of approximately 640 of the donors reported about 290 Gb of sequence data and 100 million to 140 million unique TCR beta sequences from 150 million to 200 million T cells. Among the approximately 430 genotyped donors, around 81% belonged to the genetic ancestry cluster associated with self-reported Caucasian donors. Using immunosequencing, the study profiled T cell repertoires from 640 or so subjects and related those repertoires to cytomegalovirus serostatus. An early release covering just under 650 HLA-typed donors comprised 250 to 350 gigabases of sequencing data and approximately 80 million unique TCR sequences. In a later analysis, previously published TCR beta repertoires from more than 500 donors were re-analyzed and high-resolution HLA genotyping was added so that TCR occurrence patterns could be studied. Alongside the repertoire data, information on donor age, sex, ethnicity and CMV serostatus was compiled. Every repertoire in the discovery cohort had been generated on one and the same sequencing platform. The study was designed to test whether signatures of past pathogen exposure could be identified by cataloging public T cell receptors. Five DR-DQ haplotypes were treated as single units for association and clustering because of strong linkage in the cohort. The study combined high-throughput TCR immunosequencing, statistical association of individual TCRs with disease status, and machine learning to predict cytomegalovirus infection status. Genome-wide SNP genotypes for about three fifths of the roughly 670 donors were used in a later genetic analysis, which treated that subset as a discovery cohort. The number of typed donors differed by locus: about 629-630 for A, B, C, DRB1 and DQB1; 500 to 550 for DQA1; around 580 for DPA1; and roughly 470 for DPB1. Rather than drawing on any new phenotypic data, the later analysis identified candidate immune exposures from TCR beta sequences and the way those sequences occurred across donors. Class I and class II HLA loci were covered by the typing at four-digit resolution. To decide whether each TCR beta V gene segment behaved as functional or pseudogenic, an earlier analysis of fewer than 750 of the donors relied on high-throughput TCR beta sequencing. Along with the roughly 670-subject first cohort, a separate validation cohort of over a hundred different subjects was used. Across some 400 genotyped donors of the cohort, an average of approximately 240,000 unique TCR beta nucleotide sequences per donor were sequenced, and roughly a sixth of those sequences were non-productive.

In total, roughly 670 healthy bone marrow donors made up the cohort. At the time of sampling, every cohort member was nominally healthy, though immune exposures that went unrecorded were likely present. The donor tested CMV seropositive and was one of the 289 seropositive cohort members. A peripheral blood sample was provided by each donor, and peripheral blood mononuclear cells were used for TCR beta sequencing. The Qiagen DNeasy Blood Extraction Kit was used to extract genomic DNA from the blood cell samples. On this clone: The antigen it binds to is not known. There are no base qualities to consult, and no much larger clone falls within one base.

The CDR3 runs 14 amino acids, cysteine and phenylalanine included. Here the CDR3 DNA is all that survives: 42 bases in frame from base 1. From the germline V gene, CDR1 is SGDLS and CDR2 is YYNGEE. V has 2 bases trimmed and J has 5 bases trimmed; junction bases matching no gene number 4. Libraries were built with the immunoSEQ multiplex PCR assay. A mixture of 60 forward primers for TCR Vbeta segments and 13 reverse primers for TCR Jbeta segments was used in the multiplex PCR. The CDR3 region of rearranged TCR beta genes was amplified from genomic DNA by a multiplex PCR assay. Amplified TCR beta libraries were sequenced as 87-base-pair reads on the Illumina HiSeq System. The paper's data handling went like this. A later analysis counted tens of millions of unique TCR beta chains across the 640 or so repertoires, and roughly 9.9 million of these chains were shared by at least two donors. Raw reads were error-corrected and collapsed into unique sequences with a nearest-neighbor algorithm that merged closely related sequences to remove PCR and sequencing errors. Alignment of CDR3 sequences to IMGT reference sequences was used to assign V, D and J gene segments. For a sequence to be retained, a match of at least six nucleotides was required to both a V gene segment and a J gene segment. A rearrangement was called productive if the CDR3 had no stop codons and remained in frame with V and J, and every other rearrangement was called non-productive. Following IMGT convention, CDR3 was defined as the stretch from the second conserved V-encoded cysteine to the conserved J-encoded phenylalanine. The earlier analysis of approximately 590 of the donors excluded any sequence lacking an unambiguous match to a single V gene segment. An earlier analysis of approximately 590 of the donors called V segments functional above 56.7% productive rearrangements and segregating when the between-donor standard deviation exceeded 5%. A statistical classification framework was built to diagnose cytomegalovirus status from the catalog of TCR beta chain sequences. In a later analysis, TCR nucleotide sequences were compared against IMGT/GENE-DB human TR gene sequences so that V and J genes could be assigned. In a later analysis, CDR3 sequences and most-parsimonious VDJ recombination scenarios were assigned using the TCRdist pipeline. In a later analysis, each TCR beta chain was defined by its CDR3 amino acid sequence together with its V-gene family, and reads without a unique V-gene family were excluded. As a way to deal with suspected cross-contamination and a sequencing artifact, a later analysis dropped 640 or so nucleotide sequences that were highly shared and had low generation probability. In a later analysis, a clonal expansion index for each public chain was calculated from normalized within-repertoire ranks of inferred template counts. In a later analysis, generation probabilities were computed with a VDJ recombination model fitted to out-of-frame rearrangements, and the resulting probabilities were checked against IGoR. A later analysis scored TCR-TCR, TCR-HLA and TCR-CMV co-occurrence with hypergeometric tests, applying a repertoire-size bias correction to TCR pairs. A later analysis estimated false discovery rates by permuting HLA or CMV assignments 20 times. In a later analysis, co-occurring TCRs were grouped with DBSCAN, and TCRdist sequence similarity was added when clustering was performed within HLA-allele-positive subsets. Repertoires with fewer than 30,000 or more than 120,000 public chains, plus five repertoires with anomalous nucleotide sharing, were excluded from co-occurrence clustering. TCRdb took over this immuneACCESS table, retaining in-frame rearrangements with V and J assigned. Such tables are incomplete; in checked studies, under half of the missing clones stem from an unresolved V gene, and the remainder is unexplained. For V, J and clone size, that table is used; D and trimming come from the DNA. This sample has 150,000 to 200,000 clones in its table, and nearly 80% of those were observed once. Around 5.9% of the sample rests with the top ten.

What the work shows at the level of the full study, not this receptor alone: In the study, some 180 TCR beta chains were listed as associated with cytomegalovirus. Correlated functional status among segregating V segments might be attributable to linkage disequilibrium, but an unknown experimental factor could not be ruled out. A cluster of highly shared sequence variants was judged likely to represent a technical artifact of the sequencing pipeline. Specific HLA alleles were associated with 18,000 or so TCR beta sequences at a false discovery rate of 0.05 in a later analysis. It was suggested by the authors that the approach could potentially be generalized to other disease states and immunological phenotypes. Strong co-occurrence of HLA alleles, especially DR and DQ, made assigning TCR associations to individual alleles difficult. Across donors, most TCR sequences were observed very rarely, whereas some public TCRs were present in many individuals. This cohort had only TCR beta chains sequenced, and the lack of alpha or paired-chain data limited which features could be detected. Some IMGT-functional V segments, including TRBV6-2 and TRBV6-3, could not be distinguished by the 87-base-pair reads and were therefore excluded. In a later genetic analysis, fewer N-insertions in productive TCRs were reported among donors in an Asian-associated ancestry cluster than the roughly 700-donor mean. In a later analysis, most CMV-associated TCR beta chains were found to appear HLA-restricted, with HLA associations seemingly driven largely by CMV exposure. The earlier analysis of about 600 of the donors excluded approximately 17 rarely observed V segments, including chromosome 9 orphons, because counts were too low. In vitro tests confirmed that three of the cytomegalovirus-associated TCR beta chains recognize cytomegalovirus antigens. For the cohort, immune exposure information was limited to CMV serostatus. Because HLA typing was unavailable for some donors at each locus, only the typed subset was used in association tests. A further reported finding was that TCR beta sequences accurately predicted the HLA-A and HLA-B alleles for most subjects in the first cohort. A later genetic analysis associated a missense DCLRE1C variant with V-gene and J-gene trimming of TCR beta chains, and an independent cohort replicated the association. A later analysis reported that several top co-occurrence clusters appeared linked to parvovirus B19, influenza, CMV and Epstein-Barr virus. In both the original and validation cohorts, the classifier was reported to diagnose cytomegalovirus status with high specificity and sensitivity. Presence/absence analyses assumed roughly uniform sequencing depth across donors, an assumption that may not hold. According to a later analysis, TCR association rates differed among HLA loci, with DRB1 alleles showing the most associated TCRs and HLA-C alleles showing the fewest. In an earlier analysis of more than 450 of the donors, most TCR beta V segments were observed in productive rearrangements about 87% or about 30% of the time, broadly matching IMGT annotations. In a later analysis, HLA-associated TCR beta chains were found to be more clonally expanded and to have lower generation probabilities than equally common non-associated chains.

Recombination connected TRBV9 to TRBJ1-2; TRBD1 lines up with 9 middle nucleotides. Sequences were obtained from PBMCs. This clonotype was sampled from a woman in her thirties in good health and CMV-seropositive. The CDR3 protein sequence reads: CASSVGQGIYGYTF. The bases are TGTGCCAGCAGCGTGGGACAGGGCATTTATGGCTACACCTTC.